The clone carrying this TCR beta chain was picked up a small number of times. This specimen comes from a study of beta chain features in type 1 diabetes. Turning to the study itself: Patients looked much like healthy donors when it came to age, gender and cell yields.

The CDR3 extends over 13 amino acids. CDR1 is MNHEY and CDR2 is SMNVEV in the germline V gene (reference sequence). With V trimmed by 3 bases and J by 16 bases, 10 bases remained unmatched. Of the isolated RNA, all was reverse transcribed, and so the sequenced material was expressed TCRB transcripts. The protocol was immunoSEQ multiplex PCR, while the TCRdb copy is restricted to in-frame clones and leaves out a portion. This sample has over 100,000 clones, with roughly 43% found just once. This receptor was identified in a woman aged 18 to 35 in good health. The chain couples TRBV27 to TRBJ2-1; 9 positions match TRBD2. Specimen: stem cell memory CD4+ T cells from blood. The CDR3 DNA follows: TGTGCCAGCAGTTTCGACTATTTAGCGGGAGTATTCTTC. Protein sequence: CASSFDYLAGVFF.